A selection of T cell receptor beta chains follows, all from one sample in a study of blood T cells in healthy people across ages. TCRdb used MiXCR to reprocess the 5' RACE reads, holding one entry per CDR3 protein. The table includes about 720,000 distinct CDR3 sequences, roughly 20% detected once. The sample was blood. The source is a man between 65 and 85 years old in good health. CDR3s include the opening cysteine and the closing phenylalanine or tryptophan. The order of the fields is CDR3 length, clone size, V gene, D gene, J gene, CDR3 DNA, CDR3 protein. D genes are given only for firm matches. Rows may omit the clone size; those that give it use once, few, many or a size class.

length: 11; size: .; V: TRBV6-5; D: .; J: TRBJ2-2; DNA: TGTGCCAGCAGATTTAACGAGGAGCTGTTTTTT; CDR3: CASRFNEELFF
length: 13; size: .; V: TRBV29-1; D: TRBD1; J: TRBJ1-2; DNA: TGCAGCGCAAGGGGACAGGGGGCGTCTGGCTACACCTTC; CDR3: CSARGQGASGYTF
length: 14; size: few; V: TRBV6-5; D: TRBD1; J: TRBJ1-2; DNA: TGTGCCAGCAGTTACCGGCAGGGGGCTAGGGGCTACACCTTC; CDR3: CASSYRQGARGYTF
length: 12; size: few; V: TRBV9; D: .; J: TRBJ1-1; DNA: TGTGCCAGCAGTTCAGGGGTTACTGAAGCTTTCTTT; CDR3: CASSSGVTEAFF
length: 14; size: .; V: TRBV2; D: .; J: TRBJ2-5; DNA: TGTGCCAGCGGCGGACCCCTGATCCAAGAGACCCAGTACTTC; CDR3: CASGGPLIQETQYF
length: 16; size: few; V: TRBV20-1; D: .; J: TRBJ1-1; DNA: TGCAGTGCTTGGGGAGGCGACCTAGGGATGAACACTGAAGCTTTCTTT; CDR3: CSAWGGDLGMNTEAFF
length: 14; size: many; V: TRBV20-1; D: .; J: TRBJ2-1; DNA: TGCAGTGCTACACGCCCGGAATCGGGGAATGAGCAGTTCTTC; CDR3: CSATRPESGNEQFF
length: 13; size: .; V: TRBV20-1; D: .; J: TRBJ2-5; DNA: TGCAGTGCTAGACCAGGACAGCCGGAGACCCAGTACTTC; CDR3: CSARPGQPETQYF
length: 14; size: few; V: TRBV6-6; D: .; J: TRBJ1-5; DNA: TGTGCCAGCAGTTACTTGGATAGCAATCAGCCCCAGCATTTT; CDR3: CASSYLDSNQPQHF
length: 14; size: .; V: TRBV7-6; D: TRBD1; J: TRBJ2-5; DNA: TGTGCCAGCAGCGGGACAGGCCTGCAAGAGACCCAGTACTTC; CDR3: CASSGTGLQETQYF
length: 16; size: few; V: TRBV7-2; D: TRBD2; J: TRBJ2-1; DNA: TGTGCCAGCAGCTCCCAGGGGACTAGCGGTTACAATGAGCAGTTCTTC; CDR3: CASSSQGTSGYNEQFF
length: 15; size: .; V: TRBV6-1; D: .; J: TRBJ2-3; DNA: TGTGCCAGCAGTGAGAGACTAGACCCGGGCGATACGCAGTATTTT; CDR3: CASSERLDPGDTQYF
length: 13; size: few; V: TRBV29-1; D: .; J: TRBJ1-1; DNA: TGCAGCGCCCCCGGGCCGGGGAACACTGAAGCTTTCTTT; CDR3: CSAPGPGNTEAFF
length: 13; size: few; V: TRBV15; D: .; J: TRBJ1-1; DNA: TGTGCCACCAGCAGTGGGTTCGGCACTGAAGCTTTCTTT; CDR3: CATSSGFGTEAFF
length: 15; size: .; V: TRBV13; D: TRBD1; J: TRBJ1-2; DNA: TGTGCCAACAGCTCCGGGACAGGGAAGCTAAGTGGCTACACCTTC; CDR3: CANSSGTGKLSGYTF
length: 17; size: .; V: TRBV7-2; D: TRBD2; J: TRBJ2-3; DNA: TGTGCCAGCAGCTCACGACTAGCGGGAAAGCGCACAGATACGCAGTATTTT; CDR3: CASSSRLAGKRTDTQYF
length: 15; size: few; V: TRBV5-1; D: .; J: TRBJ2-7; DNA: TGCGCCAGCAGCTTGGCGGGTCTAGAAAACTACGAGCAGTACTTC; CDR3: CASSLAGLENYEQYF
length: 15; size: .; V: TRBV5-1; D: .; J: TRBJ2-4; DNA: TGCGCCAGCAGCAAAACAGGGACGGCCAAAAACATTCAGTACTTC; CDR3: CASSKTGTAKNIQYF
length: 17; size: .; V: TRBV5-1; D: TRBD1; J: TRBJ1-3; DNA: TGCGCCAGCAGCCCGGGACAGGGAAATCGGCCTGGAAACACCATATATTTT; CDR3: CASSPGQGNRPGNTIYF
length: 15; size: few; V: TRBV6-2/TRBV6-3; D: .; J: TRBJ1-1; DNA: TGTGCCAGCAGTTACACGACAGTCCCTCGGGCTGAAGCTTTCTTT; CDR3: CASSYTTVPRAEAFF
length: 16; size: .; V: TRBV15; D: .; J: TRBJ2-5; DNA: TGTGCCACCAGCGGGCGGGACCGAGACCGCCAAGAGACCCAGTACTTC; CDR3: CATSGRDRDRQETQYF
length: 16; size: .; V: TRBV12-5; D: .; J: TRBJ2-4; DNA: TGTGCTAGTGGTTTGACTTCAGTGGGACCCGAAAACATTCAGTACTTC; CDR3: CASGLTSVGPENIQYF
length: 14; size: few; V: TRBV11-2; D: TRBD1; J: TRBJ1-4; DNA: TGTGCCAGCAGCTACAGGGGAATATGGGAAAAACTGTTTTTT; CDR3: CASSYRGIWEKLFF
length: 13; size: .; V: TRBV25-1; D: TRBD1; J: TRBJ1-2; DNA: TGTGCCAGCACGGGGACAGGGGACTATGGCTACACCTTC; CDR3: CASTGTGDYGYTF
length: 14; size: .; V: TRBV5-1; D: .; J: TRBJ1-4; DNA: TGCGCCAGCAGCTTGGAGGTTGGGTGGGAAAAACTGTTTTTT; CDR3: CASSLEVGWEKLFF
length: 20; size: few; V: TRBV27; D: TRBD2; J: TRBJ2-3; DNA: TGTGCCAGCAGTTTATCGGGGCGGGGGGCAGGCCACCGCTTTGTCGATACGCAGTATTTT; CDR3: CASSLSGRGAGHRFVDTQYF
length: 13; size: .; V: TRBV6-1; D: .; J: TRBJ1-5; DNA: TGTGCCAGCAGTGAAGCCTTTCGTCAGCCCCAGCATTTT; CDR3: CASSEAFRQPQHF
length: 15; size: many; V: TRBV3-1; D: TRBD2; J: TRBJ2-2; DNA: TGTGCCAGCAGCCAATCGGGGGGAAACACCGGGGAGCTGTTTTTT; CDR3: CASSQSGGNTGELFF
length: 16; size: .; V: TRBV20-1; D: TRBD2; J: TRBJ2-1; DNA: TGCAGTGCTACCCGACCGGGACTAGTTTTTAGGAATGAGCAGTTCTTC; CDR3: CSATRPGLVFRNEQFF
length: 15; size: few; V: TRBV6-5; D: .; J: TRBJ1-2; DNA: TGTGCCAGCAGTTCCGCCGGGACACCTAACTATGGCTACACCTTC; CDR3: CASSSAGTPNYGYTF
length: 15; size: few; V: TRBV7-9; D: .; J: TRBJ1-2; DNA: TGTGCCAGCAGCTTAGCAGGGGCGAAGTTCTATGGCTACACCTTC; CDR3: CASSLAGAKFYGYTF
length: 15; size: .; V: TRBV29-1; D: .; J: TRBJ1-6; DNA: TGCAGCGTCCAGGAAGACAGCTCCTATAATTCACCCCTCCACTTT; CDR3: CSVQEDSSYNSPLHF
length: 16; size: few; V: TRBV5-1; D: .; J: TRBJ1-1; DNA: TGCGCCAGCAGCTTCGACCGGACATCTGCGAACACTGAAGCTTTCTTT; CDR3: CASSFDRTSANTEAFF
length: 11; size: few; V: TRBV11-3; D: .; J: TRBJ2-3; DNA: TGTGCCAGCAGCTTAGGTGAAGGGGTGTATTTT; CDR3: CASSLGEGVYF
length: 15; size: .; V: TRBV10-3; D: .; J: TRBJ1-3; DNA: TGTGCCATCAGTGAGGGAGCGGGCTCTGGAAACACCATATATTTT; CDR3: CAISEGAGSGNTIYF
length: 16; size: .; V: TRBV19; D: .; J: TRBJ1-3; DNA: TGTGCCAGTAGTTCCCCGGCAGCCTACTCTGGAAACACCATATATTTT; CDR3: CASSSPAAYSGNTIYF
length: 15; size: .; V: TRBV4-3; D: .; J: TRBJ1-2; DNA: TGCGCCAGCAGCCAAGATCTGGGGGGCGCGAATGGCTACACCTTC; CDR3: CASSQDLGGANGYTF